One and the same sample provided the 29 T cell receptor beta chains below, sequenced in a study of blood T cell repertoires in COVID-19. The protocol was immunoSEQ multiplex PCR, while the TCRdb copy is restricted to in-frame clones and leaves out a portion. The repertoire includes 100,000 or so clones, just over 85% of them detected once, and approximately 2.4% sits in the top ten. What was sequenced was PBMCs or T cells enriched from blood (not recorded which). These receptors were collected from a woman between 45 and 60 years old who had recovered from COVID-19.

CDR3 sequence reads: CASSQGAGTSPGELFF. The CDR3 bases are TGCGCCAGCAGCCAAGGGGCTGGGACTAGCCCCGGGGAGCTGTTTTTT. V gene TRBV4-1 combines with J gene TRBJ2-2, with TRBD2 matching 9 bases. In germline, CDR1 is MGHRA, CDR2 YSYEKL. This CDR3 is built from 16 residues. Trimming removed 1 base from V and 6 bases from J; junction bases left unmatched: 6.

V and J are TRBV28 and TRBJ1-5, with a tentative D call TRBD1 (5 bases). The CDR3 is 17 amino acids. The ends were cut back, 1 base at V and 6 bases at J, with 19 bases in the middle. Germline V gene sequence: CDR1 MDHEN, CDR2 SYDVKM. CDR3 bases: TGTGCCAGCAGTTTATTTAGTCTTTCAGGGAACGGTCAGCCCCAGCATTTT. Amino acid sequence: CASSLFSLSGNGQPQHF.

The chain employs TRBV19 and TRBJ1-3; perhaps TRBD1 as D (5 bases). CDR3 length equals 14 residues. Germline V lookup: CDR1 LNHDA, CDR2 SQIVND (reference sequence). The V and J ends lost 7 bases and 0 bases respectively, with 10 bases between them. CDR3 amino acids: CASKVGGSGNTIYF. The CDR3 region has the DNA TGTGCCAGTAAAGTCGGGGGCTCTGGAAACACCATATATTTT.

The chain has TRBV30 and TRBJ2-7; no definite D call. V dropped 0 bases and J dropped 7 bases, with 13 bases sitting between them. This CDR3 is 13 amino acids long. Germline values: CDR1 GTSNPN, CDR2 SVGIG (reference sequence). The CDR3 spells CAWSVVAAREQYF. The CDR3 region has the DNA TGTGCCTGGAGTGTAGTAGCTGCGAGGGAGCAGTACTTC.

In its sample, this clone is medium-sized. The chain links TRBV30 to TRBJ2-1; 11 bases fit TRBD1. CDR1 and CDR2 from the germline V gene are GTSNPN and SVGIG (reference sequence). J was trimmed by 10 bases and V by 2 bases; bases with no gene match: 13. The CDR3 sequence is 16 residues long. The CDR3 sequence: CAWSRTSGTGGREQFF. DNA of the CDR3: TGTGCCTGGAGTCGAACATCCGGGACAGGGGGAAGGGAGCAGTTCTTC.

The gene calls are TRBV27 and TRBJ1-2, with TRBD1 identical over 9 bases. The V gene end was trimmed by 5 bases and the J gene end by 2 bases; junction bases not matched to a gene: 6. The CDR3 totals 15 residues. CDR1 and CDR2 from the germline V gene are MNHEY and SMNVEV (reference sequence). DNA for the CDR3: TGTGCCAGCAGTACGCTACAGGGGGCGAACTATGGCTACACCTTC. It is translated as CASSTLQGANYGYTF.

This clone was counted a single time. The chain couples TRBV3-1 (or the pseudogene TRBV3-2) to TRBJ2-2; 7 bases fit TRBD2. CDR1 is LGHDT and CDR2 is YNNKEL in the germline V gene (reference sequence). The V segment lost 3 bases and the J segment 5 bases; nucleotides outside the gene matches: 6. There are 15 residues in the CDR3. CDR3 in amino acids: CASSQNQRGTGELFF. DNA of the CDR3: TGTGCCAGCAGCCAGAACCAGCGGGGTACCGGGGAGCTGTTTTTT.

This chain connects TRBV10-3 to TRBJ2-3; D is unresolved. This CDR3 has 13 amino acids. V dropped 6 bases and J dropped 6 bases, with 13 bases sitting between them. Germline values: CDR1 ENHRY, CDR2 SYGVKD. The CDR3 DNA reads TGTGCCATCAGCCCAACCTTCGGGGATACGCAGTATTTT. It specifies CAISPTFGDTQYF.

The DNA for the CDR3 is TGTGCCAGCAGTTTAACAGGGGGCGTTTATTCCTACGAGCAGTACTTC. Translated, it gives CASSLTGGVYSYEQYF. V is TRBV27 and J is TRBJ2-7; 9 nucleotides match TRBD1. Unmatched junction bases numbered 6, after V lost 2 bases and J lost 1 base. Per germline, CDR1 MNHEY and CDR2 SMNVEV (reference sequence). The CDR3 sequence is 16 residues long.

V usage is TRBV25-1 and J usage is TRBJ1-6; D is unclear. The V end was cut by 2 bases, the J end by 5 bases, with 7 bases between. Germline V lookup: CDR1 MGHDK, CDR2 SYGVNS. The CDR3 covers 14 residues. CDR3 protein: CASSEVGHNSPLHF. The CDR3 bases are TGTGCCAGCAGTGAAGTCGGTCATAATTCACCCCTCCACTTT.

The genes are TRBV7-3 and TRBJ2-3; TRBD2 matches at 10 bases. Germline V gene data show CDR1 as SGHTA and CDR2 as FQGTGA. V gave up 0 bases and J gave up 0 bases; unmatched junction bases: 6. The CDR3 consists of 18 residues. The CDR3 loop reads CASSLTRLAGLSTDTQYF. The CDR3 DNA is TGTGCCAGCAGCTTAACGAGACTAGCGGGTCTAAGCACAGATACGCAGTATTTT.

CDR3 DNA: TGTGCCAGCGCACGTATGGAGACCCAGTACTTC. Its translation is CASARMETQYF. The chain couples TRBV18 to TRBJ2-5; D gene unclear. Deletions cut 8 bases from V and 5 bases from J, with 9 bases between. The CDR3 covers 11 residues. CDR1 KGHSH and CDR2 LQKENI come from the germline V gene.

This clone was counted a single time. This rearrangement joins TRBV30 to TRBJ2-4; 7 positions match TRBD1. The CDR3 totals 15 residues. Germline CDR1 reads GTSNPN; CDR2 reads SVGIG (reference sequence). J lost 7 bases, V lost 3 bases, and 12 bases had no gene match. The CDR3 reads CAWSQKGAGANIQYF. CDR3 nucleotides: TGTGCCTGGAGCCAAAAGGGGGCAGGGGCGAACATTCAGTACTTC.

This clone occurred once. V is TRBV5-4 and J is TRBJ2-5; a possible D gene is TRBD1 (6 bases). The CDR3 loop spans 14 amino acids. V was pared by 0 bases and J by 5 bases, with 11 bases between. Looked up from germline, CDR1 is SGHNT and CDR2 is YYREEE (reference sequence). The CDR3 loop is CASSLANRVETQYF. CDR3 DNA: TGTGCCAGCAGCTTGGCTAACAGGGTTGAGACCCAGTACTTC.

V usage is TRBV10-2 and J usage is TRBJ2-5; 11 bases line up with TRBD2. CDR1 and CDR2 from the germline V gene are WSHSY and SAAADI. Trimming at V came to 2 bases and at J to 9 bases, leaving 11 bases not matched to a gene. The CDR3 loop spans 16 amino acids. CDR3 residues: CASSENLAGGLSPQYF. DNA for the CDR3: TGCGCCAGCAGTGAGAACCTAGCGGGGGGCCTCTCGCCCCAGTACTTC.

The chain joins TRBV5-1 to TRBJ2-5, with 9 bases identical to TRBD2. V dropped 7 bases and J dropped 5; count of bases not matched to a gene: 9. The CDR3 totals 14 residues. Germline values: CDR1 SGHRS, CDR2 YFSETQ. CDR3 DNA sequence: TGCGCCAGCGGGACCGGGACTAGCTTCGAGACCCAGTACTTC. It yields the protein CASGTGTSFETQYF.

This clone occurred a few times. The chain joins TRBV5-4 to TRBJ1-4; 7 nucleotides line up with TRBD1. The CDR3 consists of 13 residues. Germline V CDR1 and CDR2: SGHNT, YYREEE (reference sequence). Trimming at V came to 7 bases and at J to 5 bases, leaving 5 bases not matched to a gene. CDR3 DNA: TGTGCCAGCTCTGACAGGGCAAATGAAAAACTGTTTTTT. It is translated as CASSDRANEKLFF.

The chain employs TRBV9 and TRBJ2-3; 9 nucleotides align to TRBD2. The CDR3 runs to 16 residues. CDR1 SGDLS and CDR2 YYNGEE come from the germline V gene. V was clipped by 0 bases and J by 2 bases; unmatched bases: 4. CDR3 nucleotide sequence: TGTGCCAGCAGCGTAGTGGGCGGGGGGGCCACAGATACGCAGTATTTT. Translating it yields CASSVVGGGATDTQYF.

The rearrangement joins TRBV4-1 to TRBJ1-1; a possible D gene is TRBD1 (5 bases). Per germline, CDR1 MGHRA and CDR2 YSYEKL. The CDR3 extends over 12 amino acids. Trimming removed 1 base from V and 8 bases from J, with 8 bases in between. The CDR3 DNA reads TGCGCCAGCAGCCAAGGGGCAGGGGAAGCTTTCTTT. Translating gives CASSQGAGEAFF.

The rearrangement uses TRBV7-3 and TRBJ1-1, with TRBD1 matching over 8 bases. The junction had 14 bases not matched to a gene; V was cut back by 6 bases and J by 5 bases. Germline CDR1 and CDR2: SGHTA and FQGTGA. CDR3 length equals 16 residues. In DNA, the CDR3 is TGTGCCAGCAGTAGACAGGGGAACAGGGTTAGGACTGAAGCTTTCTTT. The encoded protein is CASSRQGNRVRTEAFF.

The chain combines TRBV30 with TRBJ2-7; 10 bases are shared with TRBD2. Germline assignment: CDR1 GTSNPN and CDR2 SVGIG (reference sequence). The CDR3 is made up of 17 amino acids. V gave up 0 bases and J gave up 4 bases; unmatched junction bases: 12. CDR3 bases: TGTGCCTGGAGTGTAGGCCCCCCTAGCGGGGGAGTTTACGAGCAGTACTTC. This codes for CAWSVGPPSGGVYEQYF.

The chain links TRBV7-9 to TRBJ2-7; no reliable D call. The CDR3 consists of 15 residues. V lost 1 base and J 6 bases, leaving 16 bases between the germline ends. Germline lookup yields CDR1 SEHNR and CDR2 FQNEAQ (reference sequence). CDR3 nucleotides: TGTGCCAGCAGCTTAGGACTTTTCGATGGGTTCGAGCAGTACTTC. It translates to CASSLGLFDGFEQYF. Full variable domain (outside the CDR3, taken from reference TRBV7-9 and TRBJ2-7): DTGVSQNPRHKITKRGQNVTFRCDPISEHNRLYWYRQTLGQGPEFLTYFQNEAQLEKSRLLSDRFSAERPKGSFSTLEIQRTEQGDSAMYLCASSLGLFDGFEQYFGPGTRLTVT.

The chain has TRBV9 and TRBJ1-2, with D unclear. The ends were cut back, 1 base at V and 12 bases at J, with 16 bases in the middle. Germline V gives CDR1 SGDLS, CDR2 YYNGEE. CDR3 length equals 13 residues. CDR3 sequence reads: CASSVRTNGLHTF. The CDR3 coding sequence is TGTGCCAGCAGCGTAAGGACTAATGGTTTACACACCTTC.

This chain uses TRBV5-6 with TRBJ1-2; TRBD1 matches 8 bases. This CDR3 has 15 amino acids. Germline CDR1 is SGHDT and CDR2 is YYEEEE. The trim removed 2 bases at V and 8 bases at J, leaving 11 bases unmatched. The CDR3 protein is CASSFVGQGKNGYTF. The CDR3 DNA follows: TGTGCCAGCAGCTTTGTAGGACAGGGCAAGAACGGCTACACCTTC.

The rearrangement joins TRBV27 to TRBJ2-7; TRBD1 matches at 7 bases. The V and J ends lost 6 bases and 5 bases, in that order; junction bases with no gene match: 22. There are 18 residues in the CDR3. Per germline, CDR1 MNHEY and CDR2 SMNVEV (reference sequence). The CDR3 coding sequence is TGTGCCAGCAGCGGGGTACAGGGGAAAGGGGTGGTGGGAAACGAGCAGTACTTC. It is translated as CASSGVQGKGVVGNEQYF.

This clone was observed a single time. The V and J genes are TRBV9 and TRBJ2-7, with 8 bases that match TRBD1. This CDR3 comprises 15 residues. The V gene's germline CDR1 is SGDLS and CDR2 YYNGEE. The ends lost 4 bases at V and 5 bases at J; junction bases unmatched: 11. CDR3 nucleotides: TGTGCCAGCAGCAATATCGGGACAGGTATGAACGAGCAGTACTTC. Translation: CASSNIGTGMNEQYF. The variable domain in full, completed from reference TRBV9 and TRBJ2-7, reads DSGVTQTPKHLITATGQRVTLRCSPRSGDLSVYWYQQSLDQGLQFLIQYYNGEERAKGNILERFSAQQFPDLHSELNLSSLELGDSALYFCASSNIGTGMNEQYFGPGTRLTVT.

The CDR3 loop reads CASSPHTGTSNDEQFF. The CDR3 nucleotides are TGTGCCAGCAGCCCTCATACTGGGACTAGCAACGATGAGCAGTTCTTC. The chain has TRBV9 and TRBJ2-1; 9 bases fit TRBD2. Germline loops: CDR1 SGDLS, CDR2 YYNGEE. This CDR3 spans 16 amino acids. The J segment lost 8 bases and the V segment lost 4 bases, leaving 13 bases of the junction unmatched.

This chain connects TRBV5-6 to TRBJ2-7; 7 nucleotides align to TRBD2. From germline, CDR1 is SGHDT and CDR2 YYEEEE. This CDR3 spans 16 amino acids. The V gene end was trimmed by 0 bases and the J gene end by 2 bases; junction bases not matched to a gene: 8. Here the CDR3 reads CASSLGPAGSTYEQYF. The CDR3 DNA sequence: TGTGCCAGCAGCTTGGGTCCAGCGGGGTCAACCTACGAGCAGTACTTC.

The chain employs TRBV7-8 and TRBJ1-4; the match to TRBD1 covers 9 bases. Trimming removed 5 bases from V and 6 bases from J; junction bases left unmatched: 1. The CDR3 covers 13 residues. CDR1 and CDR2 from the germline V gene are SGHVS and FQNEAQ. CDR3 amino acids: CASSTGGYEKLFF. As DNA, the CDR3 is TGTGCCAGCAGCACAGGGGGCTATGAAAAACTGTTTTTT.